This is a list of T cell receptor beta chains from one sample in a study of a mutant IDH1 vaccine in newly diagnosed glioma. Their cognate antigens are unknown. Method: immunoSEQ multiplex PCR; TCRdb's copy keeps in-frame clones and lacks some. The sample includes roughly 61,000 clones, 75% to 85% of them seen just once. The starting material was PBMCs, obtained from a glioma patient whose treatment included an IDH1 peptide vaccine. These TCRs come from a man aged 50 to 60 with glioma. The CDR3 runs from the conserved cysteine through the conserved F or W. Fields, in order: clone size, D gene, V gene, J gene, CDR3 DNA, CDR3 protein. A D gene is named only where the DNA matches it firmly. Expanded clones get a size class; other rows say once, few or many, or leave the size out.

-,TRBD1,TRBV11-3,TRBJ2-1,TGTGCCAGCAGCTTAGACAGGGGGACCTACAATGAGCAGTTCTTC,CASSLDRGTYNEQFF
-,TRBD1,TRBV2,TRBJ1-5,TGTGCCAGCAGTCTGACAGGGGTAGGCAATCAGCCCCAGCATTTT,CASSLTGVGNQPQHF
-,-,TRBV21-1,TRBJ2-5,TGTGCCAGAAAAGCAAAAGGGGAGATCCAAGAGACCCAGTACTTC,CARKAKGEIQETQYF
-,TRBD1,TRBV20-1,TRBJ2-7,TGCAGTGCTTGGGACAGTTACGAGCAGTACTTC,CSAWDSYEQYF
-,-,TRBV10-3,TRBJ1-1,TGTGCCATCAGTGAGTCGGGGGCCCCGCGGGCTGAAGCTTTCTTT,CAISESGAPRAEAFF
-,-,TRBV29-1,TRBJ2-1,TGCAGCGTTATGGCAGCGGCAGGATGGGACAATGAGCAGTTCTTC,CSVMAAAGWDNEQFF
-,TRBD1,TRBV29-1,TRBJ2-5,TGCAGCGTTGAAGATCCCGACAGGGTGGAGACCCAGTACTTC,CSVEDPDRVETQYF
few,-,TRBV29-1,TRBJ1-1,TGCAGCGTTGGAGGGGATCTGAACACTGAAGCTTTCTTT,CSVGGDLNTEAFF
-,TRBD2,TRBV5-1,TRBJ2-1,TGCGCCAGCAGCTTTAGCGGGGCGTACAATGAGCAGTTCTTC,CASSFSGAYNEQFF
-,-,TRBV18,TRBJ1-2,TGTGCCAGCTCACCCTCGCTCGCAGGGGAGGAAGGCTACACCTTC,CASSPSLAGEEGYTF
-,TRBD2,TRBV4-1,TRBJ2-7,TGCGCCAGCAGCCCGGGGACTAATCGACGTCTTGTAAACTACGAGCAGTACTTC,CASSPGTNRRLVNYEQYF
-,-,TRBV7-2,TRBJ2-5,TGTGCCAGCAGCTTACAGCGGAGGACCCAGTACTTC,CASSLQRRTQYF
-,-,TRBV18,TRBJ1-6,TGTGCCAGCTCACCCTCAACCGGCGGGCTCGGCGGCAATTCACCCCTCCACTTT,CASSPSTGGLGGNSPLHF
-,TRBD1,TRBV5-1,TRBJ2-7,TGCGCCAGCAGCTTTGGACAGGGGATCAACGAGCAGTACTTC,CASSFGQGINEQYF
-,-,TRBV4-3,TRBJ2-2,TGCGCCAGCAGCCAAGGAGGGATGGGGGAGCTGTTTTTT,CASSQGGMGELFF
-,TRBD1,TRBV5-5,TRBJ1-2,TGTGCCAGCAGCTGGACAGGATTTAATGGCTACACCTTC,CASSWTGFNGYTF
-,-,TRBV6-1,TRBJ2-3,TGTGCCAGCACCCCGAAGGGGGGGCTCACAGATACGCAGTATTTT,CASTPKGGLTDTQYF
-,-,TRBV5-6,TRBJ1-2,TGTGCCAGCAGCTTGGCTCCTTTGGGCGGCTACACCTTC,CASSLAPLGGYTF
-,-,TRBV11-2,TRBJ2-1,TGTGCCAGCAGCTTAGCAGGTAATGAGCAGTTCTTC,CASSLAGNEQFF
-,TRBD1,TRBV5-1,TRBJ1-3,TGCGCCAGCAGCCTCGACAGGGCTGGAAACACCATATATTTT,CASSLDRAGNTIYF
-,-,TRBV7-9,TRBJ2-5,TGTGCCAGCAGCCAAGAGACCCAGTACTTC,CASSQETQYF
-,-,TRBV5-1,TRBJ1-3,TGCGCCAGCAGCTTGGCTGGGTACGGAAACACCATATATTTT,CASSLAGYGNTIYF
-,-,TRBV10-3,TRBJ1-1,TGTGCCATCAGTGAGTCGATACTTAGGATCAGAGGAACTGAAGCTTTCTTT,CAISESILRIRGTEAFF
-,TRBD2,TRBV19,TRBJ2-2,TGTGCCAGTACGGGGGGAAACGCGAACACCGGGGAGCTGTTTTTT,CASTGGNANTGELFF
-,-,TRBV28,TRBJ1-1,TGTGCCAGCAGCCCCCATACAGGGAACACTGAAGCTTTCTTT,CASSPHTGNTEAFF
-,-,TRBV18,TRBJ1-4,TGTGCCAGCTCACCAACGGTGGGGCAGAATGAAAAACTGTTTTTT,CASSPTVGQNEKLFF
-,-,TRBV27,TRBJ1-6,TGTGCCAGCAGCCAACCTCGACTTCTACAGGGCAATAATTCACCCCTCCACTTT,CASSQPRLLQGNNSPLHF
-,TRBD1,TRBV7-6,TRBJ2-1,TGTGCCAGCAGCTTAGGATTCGGGACAGGGGGCTCTGAGCAGTTCTTC,CASSLGFGTGGSEQFF
-,TRBD2,TRBV15,TRBJ2-1,TGTGCCACCAGCAAGGCTAGCGGGACCTACAATGAGCAGTTCTTC,CATSKASGTYNEQFF
once,-,TRBV19,TRBJ2-1,TGTGCCAGTAGTTTGGGCGGCCCTTCCAATGAGCAGTTCTTC,CASSLGGPSNEQFF
-,-,TRBV10-3,TRBJ1-1,TGTGCCATCAAAAAGGGAGAGAACACTGAAGCTTTCTTT,CAIKKGENTEAFF
once,-,TRBV5-1,TRBJ1-4,TGCGCCAGCAGCTTGGGCCAGGAATATGAAAAACTGTTTTTT,CASSLGQEYEKLFF
once,TRBD1,TRBV28,TRBJ1-3,TGTGCCAGCAGTTTCCAGGGGGCGCCTGGAAACACCATATATTTT,CASSFQGAPGNTIYF
-,-,TRBV7-3,TRBJ2-1,TGTGCCAGCAGCGAAACCGGGACTCTCGGCAGTGAGCAGTTCTTC,CASSETGTLGSEQFF
-,TRBD1,TRBV11-1,TRBJ2-2,TGTGCCAGCAGCGGACAGGGGATGAACACCGGGGAGCTGTTTTTT,CASSGQGMNTGELFF
-,-,TRBV28,TRBJ2-6,TGTGCCAGCAGTTTGGTGGGCACTGGGGCCAACGTCCTGACTTTC,CASSLVGTGANVLTF